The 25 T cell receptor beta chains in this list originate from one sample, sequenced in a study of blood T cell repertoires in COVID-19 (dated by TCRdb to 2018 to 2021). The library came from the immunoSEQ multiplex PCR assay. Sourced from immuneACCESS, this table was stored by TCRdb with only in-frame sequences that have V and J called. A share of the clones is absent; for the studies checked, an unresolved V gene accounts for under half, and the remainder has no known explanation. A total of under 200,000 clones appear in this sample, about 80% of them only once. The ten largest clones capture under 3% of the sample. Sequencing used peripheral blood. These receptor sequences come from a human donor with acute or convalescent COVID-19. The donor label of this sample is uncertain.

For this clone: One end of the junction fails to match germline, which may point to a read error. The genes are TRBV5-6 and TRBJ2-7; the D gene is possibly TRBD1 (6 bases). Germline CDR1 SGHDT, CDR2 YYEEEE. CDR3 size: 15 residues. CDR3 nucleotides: TGTGCCAGCGGCTTCTACGACAGGCTCACCTACGAGCAGTACTTC. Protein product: CASGFYDRLTYEQYF.

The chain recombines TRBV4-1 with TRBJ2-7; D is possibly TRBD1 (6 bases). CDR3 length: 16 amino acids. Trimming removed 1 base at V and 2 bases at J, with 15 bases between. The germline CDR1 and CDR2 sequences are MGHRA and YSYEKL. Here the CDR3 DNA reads TGCGCCAGCAGCCAAGCCCCTCAGACAGGAACCTACGAGCAGTACTTC. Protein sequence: CASSQAPQTGTYEQYF.

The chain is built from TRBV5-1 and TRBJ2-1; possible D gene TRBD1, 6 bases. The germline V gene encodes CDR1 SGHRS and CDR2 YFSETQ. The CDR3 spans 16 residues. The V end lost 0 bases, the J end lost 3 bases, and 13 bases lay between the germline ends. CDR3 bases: TGCGCCAGCAGCTTGGACAGGGAAGGGAGCTACAATGAGCAGTTCTTC. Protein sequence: CASSLDREGSYNEQFF.

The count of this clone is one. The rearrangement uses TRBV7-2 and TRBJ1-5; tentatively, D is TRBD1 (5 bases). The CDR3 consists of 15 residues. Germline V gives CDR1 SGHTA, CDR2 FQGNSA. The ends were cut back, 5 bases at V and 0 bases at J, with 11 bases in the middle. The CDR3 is CASSPTGYSNQPQHF. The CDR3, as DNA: TGTGCCAGCAGCCCAACAGGTTATAGCAATCAGCCCCAGCATTTT.

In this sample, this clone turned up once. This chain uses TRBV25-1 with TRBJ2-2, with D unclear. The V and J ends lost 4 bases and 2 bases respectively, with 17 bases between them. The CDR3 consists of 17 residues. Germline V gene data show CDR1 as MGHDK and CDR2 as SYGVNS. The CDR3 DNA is TGTGCCAGCAGTGGCCGGGTCCAAAAAGGAAACACCGGGGAGCTGTTTTTT. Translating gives CASSGRVQKGNTGELFF.

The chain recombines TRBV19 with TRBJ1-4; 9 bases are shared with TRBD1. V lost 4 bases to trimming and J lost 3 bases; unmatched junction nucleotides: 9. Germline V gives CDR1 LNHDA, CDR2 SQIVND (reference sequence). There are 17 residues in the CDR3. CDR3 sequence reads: CASSSPRDRVANEKLFF. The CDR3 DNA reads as TGTGCCAGTAGTAGCCCACGGGACAGGGTGGCTAATGAAAAACTGTTTTTT. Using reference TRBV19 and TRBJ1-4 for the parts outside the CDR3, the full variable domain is DGGITQSPKYLFRKEGQNVTLSCEQNLNHDAMYWYRQDPGQGLRLIYYSQIVNDFQKGDIAEGYSVSREKKESFPLTVTSAQKNPTAFYLCASSSPRDRVANEKLFFGSGTQLSVL.

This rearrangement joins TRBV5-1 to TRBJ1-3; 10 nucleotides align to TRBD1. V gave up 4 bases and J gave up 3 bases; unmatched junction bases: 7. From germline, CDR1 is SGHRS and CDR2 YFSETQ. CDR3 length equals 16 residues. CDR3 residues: CASSVTGTGVGNTIYF. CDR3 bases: TGCGCCAGCAGCGTAACCGGGACAGGGGTTGGAAACACCATATATTTT.

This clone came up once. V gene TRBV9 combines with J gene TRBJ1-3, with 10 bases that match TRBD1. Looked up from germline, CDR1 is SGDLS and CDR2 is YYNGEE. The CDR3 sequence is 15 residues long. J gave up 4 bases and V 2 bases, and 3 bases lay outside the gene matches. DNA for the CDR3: TGTGCCAGCAGCGTGGGGACAGGGGACGGAAACACCATATATTTT. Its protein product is CASSVGTGDGNTIYF.

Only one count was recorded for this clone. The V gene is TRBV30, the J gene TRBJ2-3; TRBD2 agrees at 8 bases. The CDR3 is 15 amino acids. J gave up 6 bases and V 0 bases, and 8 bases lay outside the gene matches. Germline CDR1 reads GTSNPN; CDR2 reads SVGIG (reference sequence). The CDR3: CAWSVRRGGLDTQYF. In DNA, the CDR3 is TGTGCCTGGAGTGTAAGACGGGGGGGTCTGGATACGCAGTATTTT.

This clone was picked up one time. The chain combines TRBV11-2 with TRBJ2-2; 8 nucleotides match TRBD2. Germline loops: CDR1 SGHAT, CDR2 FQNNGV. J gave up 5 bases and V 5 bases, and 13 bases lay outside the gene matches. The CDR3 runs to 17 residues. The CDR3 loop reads CASSRRGAGAATGELFF. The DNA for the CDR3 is TGTGCCAGCAGCCGGCGGGGAGCGGGAGCCGCGACCGGGGAGCTGTTTTTT.

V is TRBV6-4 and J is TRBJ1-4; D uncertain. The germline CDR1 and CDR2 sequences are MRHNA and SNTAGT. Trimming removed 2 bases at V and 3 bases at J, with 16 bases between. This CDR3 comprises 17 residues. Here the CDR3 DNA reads TGTGCCAGCAGTGACCTCTACCGGGATCCTTCTAATGAAAAACTGTTTTTT. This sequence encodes CASSDLYRDPSNEKLFF.

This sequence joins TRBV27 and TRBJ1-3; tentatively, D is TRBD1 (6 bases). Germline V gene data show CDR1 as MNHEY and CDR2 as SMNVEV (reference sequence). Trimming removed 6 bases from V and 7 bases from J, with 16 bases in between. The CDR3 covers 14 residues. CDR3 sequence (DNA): TGTGCCAGCAGGGGGTCGGACAGACCTAACACCATATATTTT. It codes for CASRGSDRPNTIYF.

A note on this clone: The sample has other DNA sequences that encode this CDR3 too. The CDR3 is CASSPGQGTEAFF. The CDR3 nucleotides are TGTGCCAGCAGCCCTGGACAGGGCACTGAAGCTTTCTTT. This chain uses TRBV7-3 with TRBJ1-1; 8 positions agree with TRBD1. V was pared by 5 bases and J by 4 bases, with 3 bases of the junction left unmatched. Germline V gives CDR1 SGHTA, CDR2 FQGTGA. The CDR3 has 13 amino acids.

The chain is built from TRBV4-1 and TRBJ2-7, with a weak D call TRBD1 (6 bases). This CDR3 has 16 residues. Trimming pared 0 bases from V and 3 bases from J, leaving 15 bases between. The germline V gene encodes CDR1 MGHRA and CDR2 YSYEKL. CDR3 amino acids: CASSQDPRQDNYEQYF. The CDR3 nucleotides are TGCGCCAGCAGCCAAGATCCCAGACAGGATAACTACGAGCAGTACTTC.

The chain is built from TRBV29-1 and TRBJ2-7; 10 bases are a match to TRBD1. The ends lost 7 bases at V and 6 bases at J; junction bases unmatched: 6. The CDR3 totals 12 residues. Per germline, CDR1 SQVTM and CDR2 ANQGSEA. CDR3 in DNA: TGCAGCGCGCCGGGACAGGGGCGCGAGCAGTACTTC. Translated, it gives CSAPGQGREQYF.

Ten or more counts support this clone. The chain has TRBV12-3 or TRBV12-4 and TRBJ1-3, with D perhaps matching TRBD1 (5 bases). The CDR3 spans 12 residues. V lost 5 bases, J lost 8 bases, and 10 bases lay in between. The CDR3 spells CASSARGDTIYF. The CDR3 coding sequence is TGTGCCAGCAGTGCCCGGGGGGACACCATATATTTT.

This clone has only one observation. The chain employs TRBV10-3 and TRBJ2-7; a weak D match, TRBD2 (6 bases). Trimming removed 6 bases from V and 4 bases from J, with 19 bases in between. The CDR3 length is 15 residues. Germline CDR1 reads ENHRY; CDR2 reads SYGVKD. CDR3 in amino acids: CAISAPRDSKYEQYF. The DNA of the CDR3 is TGTGCCATCAGCGCCCCCCGGGACTCCAAGTACGAGCAGTACTTC.

In DNA form, the CDR3 reads TGTGCCAGCAGACCTGGACTAGCGGAGACCCAGTACTTC. This translates into CASRPGLAETQYF. The chain employs TRBV6-6 and TRBJ2-5; 9 bases align to TRBD2. CDR1 and CDR2 from the germline V gene are MNHNY and SVGAGI (reference sequence). There are 13 residues in the CDR3. J was trimmed by 5 bases and V by 6 bases; bases with no gene match: 4.

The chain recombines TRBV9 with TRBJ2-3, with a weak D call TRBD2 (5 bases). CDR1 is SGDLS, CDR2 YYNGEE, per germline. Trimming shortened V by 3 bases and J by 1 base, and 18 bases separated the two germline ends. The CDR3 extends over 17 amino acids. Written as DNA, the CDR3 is TGTGCCAGCAGCGATACTTTTTCAGGCGGGCGCACAGATACGCAGTATTTT. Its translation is CASSDTFSGGRTDTQYF.

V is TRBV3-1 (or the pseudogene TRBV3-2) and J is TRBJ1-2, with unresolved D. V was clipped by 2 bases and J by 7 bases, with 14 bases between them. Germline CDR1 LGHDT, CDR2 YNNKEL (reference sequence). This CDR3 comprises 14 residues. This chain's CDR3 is CASSQPTGGPGYTF. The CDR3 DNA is TGTGCCAGCAGCCAACCGACGGGAGGGCCTGGCTACACCTTC.

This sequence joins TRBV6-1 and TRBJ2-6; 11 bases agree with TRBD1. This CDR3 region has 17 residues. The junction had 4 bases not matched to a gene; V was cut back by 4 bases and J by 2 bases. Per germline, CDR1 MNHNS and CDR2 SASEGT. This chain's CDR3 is CASSGGQGAPGANVLTF. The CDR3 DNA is TGTGCCAGCAGTGGAGGACAGGGGGCGCCTGGGGCCAACGTCCTGACTTTC.

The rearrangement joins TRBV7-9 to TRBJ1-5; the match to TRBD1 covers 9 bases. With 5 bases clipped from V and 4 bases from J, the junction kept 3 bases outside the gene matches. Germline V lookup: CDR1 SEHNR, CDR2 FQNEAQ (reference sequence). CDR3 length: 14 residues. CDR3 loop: CASSLGQGNQPQHF. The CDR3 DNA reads TGTGCCAGCAGCCTGGGACAGGGAAATCAGCCCCAGCATTTT.

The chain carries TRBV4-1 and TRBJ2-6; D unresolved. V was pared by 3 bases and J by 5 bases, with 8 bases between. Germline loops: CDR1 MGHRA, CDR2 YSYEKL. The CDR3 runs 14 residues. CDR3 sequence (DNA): TGCGCCAGCAGCCAGTATGTCTGGGCCAACGTCCTGACTTTC. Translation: CASSQYVWANVLTF.

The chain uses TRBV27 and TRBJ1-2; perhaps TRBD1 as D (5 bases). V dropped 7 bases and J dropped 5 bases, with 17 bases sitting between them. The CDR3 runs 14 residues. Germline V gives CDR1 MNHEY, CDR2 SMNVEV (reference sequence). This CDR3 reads CASTEGQGGYGYTF. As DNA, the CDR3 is TGTGCCAGCACCGAGGGCCAGGGAGGTTATGGCTACACCTTC.

Here the CDR3 reads CASSLGQGRNQPQHF. The CDR3 DNA is TGTGCCAGCAGCTTAGGGCAGGGCCGGAATCAGCCCCAGCATTTT. The chain employs TRBV7-8 and TRBJ1-5; tentatively, D is TRBD1 (5 bases). The germline V and J ends were trimmed by 1 base and 4 bases, with 11 bases remaining between them. CDR3 length: 15 residues. CDR1 is SGHVS and CDR2 is FQNEAQ in the germline V gene. Full variable domain (rest looked up from reference TRBV7-8 and TRBJ1-5): GAGVSQSPRYKVAKRGQDVALRCDPISGHVSLFWYQQALGQGPEFLTYFQNEAQLDKSGLPSDRFFAERPEGSVSTLKIQRTQQEDSAVYLCASSLGQGRNQPQHFGDGTRLSIL.